Following are 21 T cell receptor beta chains from one sample sequenced in a study of T-cell memory formation after mild COVID-19. TCRdb reprocessed the 5' RACE reads via MiXCR and lists one record per CDR3 protein. The sample lists around 370,000 distinct CDR3 sequences, around a fifth occurring once. Material: PBMCs or a T cell subset sorted from them (not recorded which). These receptors all come from an adult woman who had mild COVID-19 (a few samples of this study predate the infection). Cell type and time point are not known.

This clonotype has a handful of counts. The J gene is TRBJ2-7, the V gene TRBV15; D gene ambiguous. Germline V gene lookup returns CDR1 LNHNV and CDR2 YYDKDF (reference sequence). The CDR3 is 15 amino acids. V gave up 0 bases and J gave up 2 bases, with 11 bases separating them. As DNA, the CDR3 is TGTGCCACCAGCAGAGATCAACTTGCAGCCTACGAGCAGTACTTC. This codes for CATSRDQLAAYEQYF.

The V call is TRBV9, the J call TRBJ1-3, with D hard to call. The CDR3 contains 15 residues. Trimming shortened V by 1 base and J by 0 bases, and 8 bases separated the two germline ends. Germline-derived CDR1 and CDR2 are SGDLS and YYNGEE. The CDR3 DNA reads TGTGCCAGCAGCGTAAAGGCGGCCTCTGGAAACACCATATATTTT. Its protein product is CASSVKAASGNTIYF. Full variable domain (rest looked up from reference TRBV9 and TRBJ1-3): DSGVTQTPKHLITATGQRVTLRCSPRSGDLSVYWYQQSLDQGLQFLIQYYNGEERAKGNILERFSAQQFPDLHSELNLSSLELGDSALYFCASSVKAASGNTIYFGEGSWLTVV.

This clonotype was counted at least ten times. The V and J genes are TRBV6-6 and TRBJ2-1; 7 nucleotides align to TRBD1. J lost 8 bases, V lost 6 bases, and 13 bases had no gene match. Germline V gene lookup returns CDR1 MNHNY and CDR2 SVGAGI (reference sequence). This CDR3 spans 15 amino acids. The CDR3 bases are TGTGCCAGCAGCAGACCGGGACAGAAAGGCGATGAGCAGTTCTTC. It is translated as CASSRPGQKGDEQFF.

This clonotype has a handful of counts. The V call is TRBV7-9, the J call TRBJ2-2; D may be TRBD1 (6 bases). V gave up 5 bases and J gave up 1 base, with 8 bases separating them. The CDR3 totals 14 residues. CDR1 and CDR2 from the germline V gene are SEHNR and FQNEAQ (reference sequence). The CDR3 region has the DNA TGTGCCAGCAGCCAGACAGGGAACACCGGGGAGCTGTTTTTT. Translated: CASSQTGNTGELFF.

This CDR3 is CASSLWARSTDTQYF. CDR3 coding DNA: TGTGCCAGCAGTTTATGGGCTCGCAGCACAGATACGCAGTATTTT. The V call is TRBV27, the J call TRBJ2-3; D is uncertain. Trimming took off 1 base at V and 0 bases at J, with 8 bases between the two ends. Germline CDR1 is MNHEY and CDR2 is SMNVEV (reference sequence). The CDR3 totals 15 residues.

This clonotype was detected a few times. The chain uses TRBV25-1 and TRBJ2-7, with D possibly called TRBD1 or TRBD2 (5 bases each). Per germline, CDR1 MGHDK and CDR2 SYGVNS. The CDR3 spans 13 residues. The germline V and J ends were trimmed by 3 bases and 9 bases, with 15 bases remaining between them. The DNA of the CDR3 is TGTGCCAGCAGTGAGGGGGATCACACTGGGCAGTACTTC. As protein: CASSEGDHTGQYF.

This clonotype was observed at least ten times. The rearrangement links TRBV4-1 to TRBJ2-1; the match to TRBD2 covers 11 bases. The germline gives CDR1 MGHRA, CDR2 YSYEKL. V lost 3 bases and J lost 4; bases outside the gene matches: 5. CDR3 length equals 16 residues. DNA of the CDR3: TGCGCCAGCAGCCATCCTGGGACTAGCGGTTACAATGAGCAGTTCTTC. This translates into CASSHPGTSGYNEQFF.

This clonotype was picked up a small number of times. V usage is TRBV24-1 and J usage is TRBJ2-3; 8 bases line up with TRBD2. The CDR3 has 16 amino acids. V was clipped by 4 bases and J by 1 base; unmatched bases: 6. Per germline, CDR1 KGHDR and CDR2 SFDVKD. The CDR3 DNA is TGTGCCACCAGTGACCACGGGAGGGGCGGCACAGATACGCAGTATTTT. Translation: CATSDHGRGGTDTQYF.

The V call is TRBV7-8, the J call TRBJ2-1; perhaps TRBD2 as D (5 bases). The germline gives CDR1 SGHVS, CDR2 FQNEAQ. The CDR3 runs 17 residues. Between the trimmed V and J ends, which lost 1 base and 0 bases, there was a span of 13 bases. CDR3 in amino acids: CASSLGSWESSYNEQFF. The CDR3 DNA reads as TGTGCCAGCAGCTTAGGGAGCTGGGAGAGCTCCTACAATGAGCAGTTCTTC.

J is TRBJ1-1 and V is TRBV29-1; the D is unclear. Germline V gene data show CDR1 as SQVTM and CDR2 as ANQGSEA. V was trimmed by 4 bases and J by 8 bases, leaving 17 bases between them. This CDR3 spans 13 amino acids. The CDR3 nucleotides are TGCAGCGTTGGGGAAATTTGGGGAGCCGAAGCTTTCTTT. Protein: CSVGEIWGAEAFF.

This clonotype has a handful of counts. The V call is TRBV5-1, the J call TRBJ1-3, with TRBD1 identical over 7 bases. V shed 5 bases, J shed 0 bases, and the junction held 14 bases outside the gene matches. Germline loops: CDR1 SGHRS, CDR2 YFSETQ. CDR3 length equals 18 residues. CDR3 in amino acids: CASRPTGTVQNSGNTIYF. The CDR3 DNA follows: TGCGCCAGCAGACCGACTGGGACAGTACAAAACTCTGGAAACACCATATATTTT.

The CDR3 sequence is CSASRTAKDSPLHF. CDR3 sequence (DNA): TGCAGTGCTTCCAGGACTGCAAAAGATTCACCCCTCCACTTT. The chain joins TRBV20-1 to TRBJ1-6; D is ambiguous. This CDR3 contains 14 residues. Germline lookup yields CDR1 DFQATT and CDR2 SNEGSKA (reference sequence). V lost 5 bases to trimming and J lost 8 bases, with 16 bases between them.

This clonotype was counted a few times. The chain couples TRBV11-2 to TRBJ2-3; D possibly corresponds to TRBD1 (5 bases). The CDR3 spans 12 residues. Germline CDR1 is SGHAT and CDR2 is FQNNGV. Trimming left V 8 bases short and J 6 bases short, with 12 bases between. The CDR3 nucleotides read TGTGCCAGCCGATCAGGGTGGGATACGCAGTATTTT. Translation gives CASRSGWDTQYF. The complete variable domain, with remaining parts taken from reference TRBV11-2 and TRBJ2-3, reads EAGVAQSPRYKIIEKRQSVAFWCNPISGHATLYWYQQILGQGPKLLIQFQNNGVVDDSQLPKDRFSAERLKGVDSTLKIQPAKLEDSAVYLCASRSGWDTQYFGPGTRLTVL.

This chain joins TRBV20-1 and TRBJ2-4; the D gene is possibly TRBD1 (5 bases). CDR1 and CDR2 (germline): DFQATT, SNEGSKA (reference sequence). The CDR3 loop spans 14 amino acids. V lost 4 bases to trimming and J lost 4 bases, with 14 bases between them. This chain's CDR3 is CSAMVQARKNIQYF. As DNA, the CDR3 is TGCAGTGCTATGGTACAGGCCCGAAAAAACATTCAGTACTTC.

The chain employs TRBV20-1 and TRBJ1-1; 7 bases match TRBD1. With V trimmed by 6 bases and J by 8 bases, 6 bases remained unmatched. The CDR3 runs to 11 residues. Germline lookup yields CDR1 DFQATT and CDR2 SNEGSKA (reference sequence). The CDR3 reads CSARDSPEAFF. Here the CDR3 DNA reads TGCAGTGCGAGGGACAGCCCCGAAGCTTTCTTT.

The count of this clonotype is one. The V call is TRBV6-2 or TRBV6-3, the J call TRBJ1-1, with TRBD1 as a possible D gene (6 bases). V was shortened by 7 bases and J by 4 bases, with 19 bases between the two germline ends. The CDR3 is made up of 15 amino acids. Germline CDR1 reads MNHEY; CDR2 reads SVGEGT. CDR3 bases: TGTGCCAGCACCGACAGGCAGGGAGGGTTCACTGAAGCTTTCTTT. Translated, it gives CASTDRQGGFTEAFF.

As to this clonotype: The junction departs from germline at one end; a sequencing error may be responsible. The chain carries TRBV6-2 or TRBV6-3 and TRBJ2-5, with 8 positions matching TRBD1. The CDR3 extends over 13 amino acids. Germline CDR1 reads MNHEY; CDR2 reads SVGEGT. CDR3 DNA sequence: TGTGCCAGCAAGGGGACAGGCCAAGATACCCAGTACTTC. Translating gives CASKGTGQDTQYF.

This clonotype was picked up a small number of times. The chain carries TRBV20-1 and TRBJ2-1; TRBD2 agrees at 8 bases. V dropped 1 base and J dropped 12; count of bases not matched to a gene: 11. Germline CDR1 reads DFQATT; CDR2 reads SNEGSKA (reference sequence). The CDR3 has 14 amino acids. The CDR3 reads CSARALADGSGQFF. The CDR3 nucleotides read TGCAGTGCTAGAGCACTAGCGGATGGCTCCGGGCAGTTCTTC.

This clonotype was counted a few times. The chain uses TRBV6-5 and TRBJ1-2; TRBD1 matches at 7 bases. Germline-derived CDR1 and CDR2 are MNHEY and SVGAGI. This CDR3 is built from 14 residues. The V segment lost 0 bases and the J segment 2 bases; nucleotides outside the gene matches: 0. CDR3 sequence (DNA): TGTGCCAGCAGTTACTCAGGGGGCAACTATGGCTACACCTTC. Protein product: CASSYSGGNYGYTF.

The chain carries TRBV9 and TRBJ1-1; D possibly corresponds to TRBD1 (6 bases). CDR1 is SGDLS and CDR2 is YYNGEE in the germline V gene. The V gene lost 0 bases and the J gene lost 1 base, with 10 bases spanning the gap. This CDR3 has 15 residues. The CDR3 DNA reads TGTGCCAGCAGCGTAGAAGGGGGGCAGAACACTGAAGCTTTCTTT. Protein sequence: CASSVEGGQNTEAFF. Full variable domain (outside the CDR3, taken from reference TRBV9 and TRBJ1-1): DSGVTQTPKHLITATGQRVTLRCSPRSGDLSVYWYQQSLDQGLQFLIQYYNGEERAKGNILERFSAQQFPDLHSELNLSSLELGDSALYFCASSVEGGQNTEAFFGQGTRLTVV.

In this sample, this clonotype turned up a few times. This chain joins TRBV6-5 and TRBJ2-3; 8 nucleotides match TRBD2. CDR3 length: 15 residues. CDR1 and CDR2 (germline): MNHEY, SVGAGI. Trimming removed 6 bases from V and 6 bases from J; junction bases left unmatched: 11. The CDR3 protein is CASRSGGGFSDTQYF. The CDR3 DNA reads as TGTGCCAGCAGGTCCGGGGGGGGGTTCTCTGATACGCAGTATTTT.